This paragraph covers one T cell receptor (beta chain) sequence. Methods used by the authors: Amplification from reference gene primers served as the basis for estimated nucleated cell counts. Sequencing was performed with immunoSEQ multiplex PCR; in TCRdb, only in-frame clones are kept and a portion is missing. V, J and clone size are those of that table, while D and trimming were read from the DNA. The table records 100,000 to 150,000 clones, roughly four fifths of them present only once. This entry is derived from a study of blood T cell repertoires in COVID-19. Overall study: Whether acute or convalescent, the COVID-19 samples came from the United States, Italy and Spain. Nucleic acid was either cDNA or gDNA, and it came from T cells, B-cell-depleted T cells, or PBMCs.

Germline CDR1 is PRHDT and CDR2 is FYEKMQ (reference sequence). Trimming cost V 5 bases and J 5 bases, with 6 bases left between them. This CDR3 has 12 amino acids. The specimen was peripheral blood. The source of this sequence is a human donor in a cohort sampled during active COVID-19. The chain links TRBV13 to TRBJ2-2; no clear D gene. The CDR3 spells CASSPGTGELFF. In DNA, the CDR3 is TGTGCCAGCAGCCCCGGGACCGGGGAGCTGTTTTTT.